Listed below are T cell receptor beta chains from one sample, sequenced in a study of blood T cell repertoires in COVID-19. The assay was immunoSEQ multiplex PCR, and TCRdb's table has in-frame clones only and misses some. The data contain 250,000 or so clones, roughly 85% of them seen just once; the ten biggest clones take up 3%. Sample: peripheral blood. Receptors originate from a man younger than 35 with active or convalescent COVID-19. The CDR3 runs from the conserved cysteine through the conserved F or W. D genes are given only for firm matches. Where a row states a size, it is once, few, many or the class of an expanded clone; other rows omit it.

clone_size: few; v_call: TRBV27; d_call: -; j_call: TRBJ1-2; cdr3_aa: CASSSGDGYTF; cdr3_nt: TGTGCCAGCAGTTCAGGGGATGGCTACACCTTC
clone_size: -; v_call: TRBV19; d_call: -; j_call: TRBJ1-4; cdr3_aa: CASSPGPEKLFF; cdr3_nt: TGTGCCAGTAGTCCCGGTCCCGAAAAACTGTTTTTT
clone_size: -; v_call: TRBV28; d_call: -; j_call: TRBJ1-1; cdr3_aa: CASTKQGTVTEAFF; cdr3_nt: TGTGCCAGCACAAAACAGGGAACCGTCACTGAAGCTTTCTTT
clone_size: -; v_call: TRBV19; d_call: -; j_call: TRBJ1-2; cdr3_aa: CASSIEEGFYGYTF; cdr3_nt: TGTGCCAGTAGTATAGAGGAGGGATTCTATGGCTACACCTTC
clone_size: -; v_call: TRBV5-1; d_call: -; j_call: TRBJ1-4; cdr3_aa: CASSLVRIRAGEKLFF; cdr3_nt: TGCGCCAGCAGCTTGGTACGAATTCGGGCGGGCGAAAAACTGTTTTTT
clone_size: -; v_call: TRBV29-1; d_call: TRBD2; j_call: TRBJ2-1; cdr3_aa: CSVEGLAGVRSSYNEQFF; cdr3_nt: TGCAGCGTTGAAGGACTAGCGGGAGTAAGGAGCTCCTACAATGAGCAGTTCTTC
clone_size: -; v_call: TRBV5-6; d_call: -; j_call: TRBJ2-5; cdr3_aa: CASSLVVGGLSTQYF; cdr3_nt: TGTGCCAGCAGCTTGGTGGTGGGCGGGCTAAGTACCCAGTACTTC
clone_size: once; v_call: TRBV5-1; d_call: -; j_call: TRBJ1-4; cdr3_aa: CASSLAPDSSEKLFF; cdr3_nt: TGCGCCAGCAGCTTGGCCCCGGACTCTAGTGAAAAACTGTTTTTT
clone_size: -; v_call: TRBV6-5; d_call: TRBD2; j_call: TRBJ2-7; cdr3_aa: CASTKLAGVGEQYF; cdr3_nt: TGTGCCAGCACCAAACTAGCGGGAGTAGGGGAGCAGTACTTC
clone_size: -; v_call: TRBV9; d_call: -; j_call: TRBJ2-7; cdr3_aa: CASSVMTEAEQYF; cdr3_nt: TGTGCCAGCAGCGTTATGACAGAGGCCGAGCAGTACTTC
clone_size: once; v_call: TRBV7-8; d_call: TRBD1; j_call: TRBJ1-6; cdr3_aa: CASSLAGDRNSPLHF; cdr3_nt: TGTGCCAGCAGCTTAGCCGGGGACAGAAATTCACCCCTCCACTTT
clone_size: -; v_call: TRBV9; d_call: -; j_call: TRBJ2-3; cdr3_aa: CASSPHGADTQYF; cdr3_nt: TGTGCCAGCAGCCCCCATGGAGCAGATACGCAGTATTTT
clone_size: -; v_call: TRBV7-2; d_call: -; j_call: TRBJ1-5; cdr3_aa: CASSYGASNQPQHF; cdr3_nt: TGTGCCAGCAGCTATGGAGCCTCCAATCAGCCCCAGCATTTT
clone_size: -; v_call: TRBV28; d_call: TRBD1; j_call: TRBJ1-5; cdr3_aa: CASSSGTGGVLTQPQHF; cdr3_nt: TGTGCCAGCAGCTCCGGGACAGGGGGCGTATTAACTCAGCCCCAGCATTTT
clone_size: -; v_call: TRBV18; d_call: -; j_call: TRBJ1-5; cdr3_aa: CASSPWANVQPQHF; cdr3_nt: TGTGCCAGCTCACCATGGGCCAATGTCCAGCCCCAGCATTTT
clone_size: -; v_call: TRBV9; d_call: TRBD1; j_call: TRBJ2-3; cdr3_aa: CASSPDRGSSDTQYF; cdr3_nt: TGTGCCAGCAGCCCCGACAGGGGGTCCTCAGATACGCAGTATTTT
clone_size: -; v_call: TRBV15; d_call: -; j_call: TRBJ1-5; cdr3_aa: CATASNSNQPQHF; cdr3_nt: TGTGCCACCGCCAGTAATAGCAATCAGCCCCAGCATTTT
clone_size: -; v_call: TRBV28; d_call: -; j_call: TRBJ2-7; cdr3_aa: CASTSPRDWTYEQYF; cdr3_nt: TGTGCCAGCACTAGCCCCCGGGACTGGACCTACGAGCAGTACTTC
clone_size: -; v_call: TRBV14; d_call: TRBD1; j_call: TRBJ2-2; cdr3_aa: CASSRDRRNTGELFF; cdr3_nt: TGTGCCAGCAGCCGGGACAGGAGAAACACCGGGGAGCTGTTTTTT
clone_size: -; v_call: TRBV12-3/TRBV12-4; d_call: -; j_call: TRBJ1-1; cdr3_aa: CASRSNTEAFF; cdr3_nt: TGTGCCAGCAGGAGCAACACTGAAGCTTTCTTT
clone_size: few; v_call: TRBV27; d_call: -; j_call: TRBJ1-6; cdr3_aa: CASSFWPGDSPLHF; cdr3_nt: TGTGCCAGCAGTTTTTGGCCAGGGGATTCACCCCTCCACTTT
clone_size: -; v_call: TRBV9; d_call: TRBD1; j_call: TRBJ2-1; cdr3_aa: CASSHRRTGDNEQFF; cdr3_nt: TGTGCCAGCAGCCATCGTCGGACAGGGGACAATGAGCAGTTCTTC
clone_size: once; v_call: TRBV20-1; d_call: -; j_call: TRBJ1-2; cdr3_aa: CSVSTDYGYTF; cdr3_nt: TGCAGTGTCTCGACAGACTATGGCTACACCTTC
clone_size: -; v_call: TRBV7-2; d_call: -; j_call: TRBJ1-1; cdr3_aa: CACRETKGGNTEAFF; cdr3_nt: TGTGCCTGCAGGGAGACTAAAGGCGGTAACACTGAAGCTTTCTTT
clone_size: once; v_call: TRBV7-6; d_call: -; j_call: TRBJ2-7; cdr3_aa: CASSLPGPPPFEQYF; cdr3_nt: TGTGCCAGCAGCCTCCCAGGGCCTCCGCCGTTCGAGCAGTACTTC
clone_size: -; v_call: TRBV5-4; d_call: -; j_call: TRBJ2-1; cdr3_aa: CASKEISTHEQFF; cdr3_nt: TGTGCCTCCAAGGAGATTTCAACCCATGAGCAGTTCTTC
clone_size: few; v_call: TRBV5-6; d_call: -; j_call: TRBJ1-5; cdr3_aa: CASSSSTVNQPQHF; cdr3_nt: TGTGCCAGCAGCTCCTCGACAGTCAATCAGCCCCAGCATTTT
clone_size: -; v_call: TRBV6-5; d_call: TRBD2; j_call: TRBJ2-7; cdr3_aa: CASSLSGRAPYEQYF; cdr3_nt: TGTGCCAGCAGCCTTAGCGGGAGGGCACCCTACGAGCAGTACTTC
clone_size: -; v_call: TRBV12-3/TRBV12-4; d_call: -; j_call: TRBJ2-1; cdr3_aa: CASSAPSYQQFF; cdr3_nt: TGTGCCAGCAGTGCCCCCTCCTATCAGCAGTTCTTC
clone_size: -; v_call: TRBV23-1; d_call: TRBD1; j_call: TRBJ1-1; cdr3_aa: CASSRHQGAVAEAFF; cdr3_nt: TGCGCCAGCAGTCGACACCAGGGGGCGGTAGCTGAAGCTTTCTTT
clone_size: -; v_call: TRBV28; d_call: TRBD1; j_call: TRBJ2-7; cdr3_aa: CASSPNLTGKMDF; cdr3_nt: TGTGCCAGCAGTCCAAACCTGACAGGGAAGATGGACTTC
clone_size: -; v_call: TRBV7-3; d_call: -; j_call: TRBJ2-3; cdr3_aa: CASSPQGTSTDTQYF; cdr3_nt: TGTGCCAGCAGCCCTCAAGGGACTAGCACAGATACGCAGTATTTT
clone_size: -; v_call: TRBV5-4; d_call: -; j_call: TRBJ1-2; cdr3_aa: CASSSMVGDYGYTF; cdr3_nt: TGTGCCAGCAGCAGCATGGTAGGGGACTATGGCTACACCTTC
clone_size: -; v_call: TRBV2; d_call: TRBD2; j_call: TRBJ2-5; cdr3_aa: CASKRGAQETQYF; cdr3_nt: TGTGCCAGCAAGCGGGGGGCCCAAGAGACCCAGTACTTC
clone_size: -; v_call: TRBV13; d_call: -; j_call: TRBJ2-1; cdr3_aa: CASSPGSRVQFF; cdr3_nt: TGTGCCAGCAGCCCCGGGAGTAGAGTGCAGTTCTTC
clone_size: few; v_call: TRBV6-2/TRBV6-3; d_call: TRBD2; j_call: TRBJ2-5; cdr3_aa: CASSPPRGASGGAAETQYF; cdr3_nt: TGTGCCAGCAGCCCTCCAAGGGGGGCTAGCGGGGGGGCCGCAGAGACCCAGTACTTC
clone_size: -; v_call: TRBV7-2; d_call: TRBD1; j_call: TRBJ1-2; cdr3_aa: CASSLGGGDYGYTF; cdr3_nt: TGTGCCAGCAGCTTAGGAGGGGGCGACTATGGCTACACCTTC
clone_size: -; v_call: TRBV6-5; d_call: TRBD1; j_call: TRBJ1-2; cdr3_aa: CASSLGQGTGYGYTF; cdr3_nt: TGTGCCAGCAGCCTCGGACAGGGAACAGGCTATGGCTACACCTTC
clone_size: -; v_call: TRBV19; d_call: -; j_call: TRBJ1-5; cdr3_aa: CATAAESGANQPQHF; cdr3_nt: TGTGCCACCGCCGCCGAGTCAGGGGCGAATCAGCCCCAGCATTTT
clone_size: once; v_call: TRBV5-1; d_call: -; j_call: TRBJ2-3; cdr3_aa: CASSFNGILTDTQYF; cdr3_nt: TGCGCCAGCAGCTTTAACGGGATTCTCACAGATACGCAGTATTTT
clone_size: -; v_call: TRBV5-4; d_call: -; j_call: TRBJ1-1; cdr3_aa: CASSLDRNTEAFF; cdr3_nt: TGTGCCAGCAGCCTGGACAGGAACACTGAAGCTTTCTTT
clone_size: -; v_call: TRBV7-2; d_call: -; j_call: TRBJ2-5; cdr3_aa: CASSPSVQETQYF; cdr3_nt: TGTGCCAGCAGTCCGTCCGTTCAAGAGACCCAGTACTTC
clone_size: -; v_call: TRBV27; d_call: TRBD1; j_call: TRBJ1-1; cdr3_aa: CASSSPRQGRMNTEAFF; cdr3_nt: TGTGCCAGCAGTTCCCCCAGACAGGGCCGCATGAACACTGAAGCTTTCTTT
clone_size: -; v_call: TRBV6-4; d_call: TRBD2; j_call: TRBJ2-7; cdr3_aa: CASSDGRDYSYEQYF; cdr3_nt: TGTGCCAGCAGTGACGGCCGGGACTACTCCTACGAGCAGTACTTC
clone_size: once; v_call: TRBV25-1; d_call: -; j_call: TRBJ2-2; cdr3_aa: CASSPRQNTGELFF; cdr3_nt: TGTGCCAGCAGTCCTCGACAGAACACCGGGGAGCTGTTTTTT
clone_size: few; v_call: TRBV6-5; d_call: TRBD1; j_call: TRBJ1-2; cdr3_aa: CASSYSWTGDGYTF; cdr3_nt: TGTGCCAGCAGTTACTCGTGGACAGGGGACGGCTACACCTTC
clone_size: -; v_call: TRBV24-1; d_call: TRBD1; j_call: TRBJ1-5; cdr3_aa: CATSDPRQGDQPQHF; cdr3_nt: TGTGCCACCAGTGACCCTAGACAGGGGGATCAGCCCCAGCATTTT
clone_size: -; v_call: TRBV18; d_call: -; j_call: TRBJ1-4; cdr3_aa: CASSSQGRATNEKLFF; cdr3_nt: TGTGCCAGCTCAAGTCAGGGGCGAGCGACTAATGAAAAACTGTTTTTT
clone_size: -; v_call: TRBV7-2; d_call: -; j_call: TRBJ1-6; cdr3_aa: CASSLGGKLNSPLHF; cdr3_nt: TGTGCCAGCAGCTTGGGAGGGAAGTTAAATTCACCCCTCCACTTT
clone_size: -; v_call: TRBV10-3; d_call: TRBD2; j_call: TRBJ2-1; cdr3_aa: CAIGRAAGAYNEQFF; cdr3_nt: TGTGCCATCGGGAGGGCAGCGGGGGCCTACAATGAGCAGTTCTTC